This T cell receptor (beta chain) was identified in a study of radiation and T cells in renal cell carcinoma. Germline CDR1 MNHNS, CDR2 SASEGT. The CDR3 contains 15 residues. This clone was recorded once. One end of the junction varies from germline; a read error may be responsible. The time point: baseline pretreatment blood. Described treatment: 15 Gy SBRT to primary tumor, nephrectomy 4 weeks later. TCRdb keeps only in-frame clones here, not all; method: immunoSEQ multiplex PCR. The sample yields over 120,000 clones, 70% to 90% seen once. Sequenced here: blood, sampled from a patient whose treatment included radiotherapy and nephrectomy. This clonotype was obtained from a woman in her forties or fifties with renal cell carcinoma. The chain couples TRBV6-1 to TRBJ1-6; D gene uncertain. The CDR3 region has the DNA TGTACCAGCAGTTCGATGGACGGTAGGAATTCACCCCTCCACTTT. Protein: CTSSSMDGRNSPLHF.